The clone carrying this TCR beta chain was observed a single time. TCRdb's copy holds only in-frame clones and misses some; the assay was immunoSEQ multiplex PCR. In the table there are over 100,000 clones, around 96% of which are singletons. This record belongs to a study of cytomegalovirus exposure and HLA in healthy donors. Germline V CDR1 and CDR2: MGHDK, SYGVNS. V gave up 1 base and J gave up 3 bases, with 16 bases separating them. This CDR3 has 17 residues. The chain is built from TRBV25-1 and TRBJ1-5; weak D call: TRBD1 (6 bases). Sequenced input: PBMCs. The receptor's source is a woman between 18 and 29 years old in good health and CMV-seronegative. DNA of the CDR3: TGTGCCAGCAGTGAATCCCGGGACACGCTAAACAATCAGCCCCAGCATTTT. Residues: CASSESRDTLNNQPQHF.